This TCR beta chain comes out of a study of blood T cell repertoires in COVID-19. Study background: Sample material is recorded as cDNA or gDNA derived from T cells, B-cell-depleted T cells, or PBMCs.

Per the original methods: Amplification with reference gene primers provided the estimates of nucleated cell counts. Some clones are missing from TCRdb's copy, which holds only in-frame ones; the method was immunoSEQ multiplex PCR. The V and J calls and clone size come from that table; D and trimming were worked out from the DNA. The sample comprises 300,000 to 400,000 clones, more than 75% of which are singletons, and around 2.9% rests with the top ten. The source of this sequence is a human donor in a cohort sampled during active COVID-19. The sequencing input was peripheral blood.

The CDR3 sequence is CASSPDSSNYGYTF. DNA for the CDR3: TGTGCCAGCAGCCCCGACAGCAGTAACTATGGCTACACCTTC. The chain combines TRBV7-3 with TRBJ1-2, with D possibly being TRBD1 (5 bases). The V gene lost 5 bases and the J gene lost 1 base, with 11 bases spanning the gap. The CDR3 has 14 residues. Germline CDR1 and CDR2: SGHTA and FQGTGA.